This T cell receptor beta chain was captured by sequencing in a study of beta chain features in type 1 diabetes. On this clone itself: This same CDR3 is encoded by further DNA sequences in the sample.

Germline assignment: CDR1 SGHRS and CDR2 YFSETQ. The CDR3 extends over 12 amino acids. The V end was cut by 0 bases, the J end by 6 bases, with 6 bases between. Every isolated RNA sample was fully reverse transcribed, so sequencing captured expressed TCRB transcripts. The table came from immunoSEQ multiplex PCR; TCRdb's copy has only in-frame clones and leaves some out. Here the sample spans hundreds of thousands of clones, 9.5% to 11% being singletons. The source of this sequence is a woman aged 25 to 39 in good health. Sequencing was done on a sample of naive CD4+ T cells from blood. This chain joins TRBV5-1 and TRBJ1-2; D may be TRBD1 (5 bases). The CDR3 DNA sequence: TGCGCCAGCAGCTTGGAAGGGGATGGCTACACCTTC. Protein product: CASSLEGDGYTF. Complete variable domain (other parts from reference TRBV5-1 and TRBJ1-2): KAGVTQTPRYLIKTRGQQVTLSCSPISGHRSVSWYQQTPGQGLQFLFEYFSETQRNKGNFPGRFSGRQFSNSRSEMNVSTLELGDSALYLCASSLEGDGYTFGSGTRLTVV.